This T cell receptor beta chain was sequenced during a study of blood T cells in healthy people across ages. Per germline, CDR1 DFQATT and CDR2 SNEGSKA (reference sequence). The CDR3 spans 13 residues. V lost 0 bases and J lost 7, with 12 bases in between. Study-wide results and limits: From one million sequenced T cells, diversity estimates were lower bounds.

A sample-barcoded 5' primer and a J-beta primer mix were used in a second PCR of about 7 to 11 cycles. Samples each returned at least 3 million CDR3-containing paired-end reads. TCRdb reanalysed the 5' RACE reads using MiXCR and keeps one entry per CDR3 protein. The repertoire holds 710,000 or so distinct CDR3 sequences, with 20% to 25% as singletons. Investigators took about 10 milliliters of peripheral blood from every donor. Extractions gave at least 5 micrograms of total RNA per sample. Concerning this clonotype: Antigen specificity is unknown.

This receptor was obtained from a man aged 65-85 years in good health. Specimen: blood. The genes are TRBV20-1 and TRBJ1-2; tentatively, D is TRBD1 (6 bases). The CDR3 DNA sequence: TGCAGTGCTAGAGAAACAGGGAGTGCTGGCTACACCTTC. Protein: CSARETGSAGYTF.